Below, 19 T cell receptor beta chains from the same sample are listed, as sequenced in a study of blood T cell repertoires in COVID-19. This table comes from immunoSEQ multiplex PCR, and its TCRdb copy is limited to in-frame clones, with some not included. Of 350,000 or so clones detected, roughly 85% appear once; the ten largest clones hold roughly 4.2%. Sample: PBMCs or T cells enriched from blood (not recorded which). The receptor source for this set is a woman aged 35 to 49 with acute COVID-19.

The J gene is TRBJ1-2, the V gene TRBV7-9; no firm D call. CDR3 length: 14 amino acids. Per the germline V gene, CDR1 is SEHNR and CDR2 is FQNEAQ (reference sequence). The germline V and J ends were trimmed by 4 bases and 4 bases, with 13 bases remaining between them. The CDR3 spells CASSYGSGIYGYTF. CDR3 sequence (DNA): TGTGCCAGCAGCTACGGTTCGGGAATCTATGGCTACACCTTC.

This chain joins TRBV3-1 (or the pseudogene TRBV3-2) and TRBJ1-6; unclear D gene. Germline V gene lookup returns CDR1 LGHDT and CDR2 YNNKEL (reference sequence). Trimming left V 6 bases short and J 0 bases short, with 9 bases between. This CDR3 contains 15 residues. CDR3 region: CASSHRSSYNSPLHF. The CDR3 DNA follows: TGTGCCAGCAGTCACAGAAGCTCCTATAATTCACCCCTCCACTTT.

The CDR3: CASSFPGTENEKLFF. For the CDR3, the DNA is TGTGCCAGCAGCTTCCCCGGGACAGAGAATGAAAAACTGTTTTTT. The chain is built from TRBV7-6 and TRBJ1-4; TRBD1 matches at 7 bases. Germline CDR1 reads SGHVS; CDR2 reads FNYEAQ. This CDR3 is 15 amino acids long. Trimming cost V 3 bases and J 5 bases; bases outside gene matches: 6. The full variable domain, in which reference TRBV7-6 and TRBJ1-4 provide the parts outside the CDR3, is GAGVSQSPRYKVTKRGQDVALRCDPISGHVSLYWYRQALGQGPEFLTYFNYEAQQDKSGLPNDRFSAERPEGSISTLTIQRTEQRDSAMYRCASSFPGTENEKLFFGSGTQLSVL.

This chain connects TRBV18 to TRBJ2-7; TRBD1 agrees at 7 bases. Per the germline V gene, CDR1 is KGHSH and CDR2 is LQKENI. Unmatched junction bases numbered 1, after V lost 5 bases and J lost 3 bases. This CDR3 spans 12 amino acids. The chain's CDR3 is CASSRDSYEQYF. CDR3 in DNA: TGTGCCAGCTCAAGGGACAGCTACGAGCAGTACTTC.

The chain recombines TRBV18 with TRBJ2-3; the match to TRBD1 covers 7 bases. Germline V lookup: CDR1 KGHSH, CDR2 LQKENI. This CDR3 has 14 amino acids. Trimming took 2 bases from V and 6 from J; bases not matched to a gene: 5. CDR3 loop: CASSPTGVADTQYF. DNA of the CDR3: TGTGCCAGCTCACCAACAGGGGTTGCGGATACGCAGTATTTT.

The rearrangement uses TRBV7-2 and TRBJ2-7; D is perhaps TRBD2 (7 bases). Trimming shortened V by 1 base and J by 6 bases, and 19 bases separated the two germline ends. The CDR3 runs to 16 residues. Germline assignment: CDR1 SGHTA and CDR2 FQGNSA. CDR3 loop: CASSLDGAGARVEQYF. The CDR3 DNA is TGTGCCAGCAGCTTAGACGGCGCGGGGGCCCGGGTCGAGCAGTACTTC.

The V and J genes are TRBV4-2 and TRBJ2-7, with 7 positions matching TRBD2. The CDR3 contains 16 residues. The J segment lost 4 bases and the V segment lost 0 bases, leaving 9 bases of the junction unmatched. Germline values: CDR1 LGHNA, CDR2 YNFKEQ. CDR3 loop: CASSQDYAAGTYEQYF. For the CDR3, the DNA is TGTGCCAGCAGCCAAGATTATGCAGCGGGGACGTACGAGCAGTACTTC.

This chain links TRBV19 with TRBJ2-3; D remains ambiguous. The CDR3 consists of 16 residues. Germline values: CDR1 LNHDA, CDR2 SQIVND (reference sequence). V was cut by 1 base and J by 4 bases, with 15 bases left in between. The CDR3 coding sequence is TGTGCCAGTAGTATAGCTGACTTTGTTGGCTCAGATACGCAGTATTTT. This gives the protein CASSIADFVGSDTQYF.

The rearrangement uses TRBV5-1 and TRBJ2-3; 8 positions agree with TRBD2. This CDR3 region has 16 residues. Germline V lookup: CDR1 SGHRS, CDR2 YFSETQ. The V segment lost 1 base and the J segment 6 bases; nucleotides outside the gene matches: 10. The CDR3 region has the DNA TGCGCCAGCAGCTTGCGACTAGCGTTAAGCGCGGATACGCAGTATTTT. This sequence encodes CASSLRLALSADTQYF.

V gene TRBV27 combines with J gene TRBJ2-7; maybe TRBD2 (7 bases). V was pared by 10 bases and J by 2 bases, with 15 bases between. This CDR3 spans 13 amino acids. The germline gives CDR1 MNHEY, CDR2 SMNVEV (reference sequence). In nucleotides, the CDR3 is TGTGCCACCGGGGGGCAGGGTCCCTACGAGCAGTACTTC. Translating it yields CATGGQGPYEQYF.

This clone appeared a single time. V usage is TRBV12-3 or TRBV12-4 and J usage is TRBJ2-1, with 10 bases aligning to TRBD2. V lost 7 bases, J lost 9 bases, and 6 bases stayed unmatched. The CDR3 length is 13 residues. The CDR3 loop reads CASTLAGVSEQFF. Written as DNA, the CDR3 is TGTGCCAGCACCCTAGCGGGAGTGAGTGAGCAGTTCTTC.

The rearrangement links TRBV15 to TRBJ2-7; D possibly corresponds to TRBD2 (5 bases). Germline values: CDR1 LNHNV, CDR2 YYDKDF (reference sequence). The CDR3 contains 15 residues. The ends were cut back, 0 bases at V and 3 bases at J, with 12 bases in the middle. The CDR3 region has the DNA TGTGCCACCAGCAGAGACCCGGAGGCAGGCTACGAGCAGTACTTC. Its protein product is CATSRDPEAGYEQYF.

The chain carries TRBV6-5 and TRBJ1-4; weak D call: TRBD1 (5 bases). CDR3 size: 15 residues. Trimming took 4 bases from V and 4 from J, leaving 13 bases between them. Looked up from germline, CDR1 is MNHEY and CDR2 is SVGAGI. CDR3 bases: TGTGCCAGCAGTTCTCGGCCAAGGGGTAATGAAAAACTGTTTTTT. It encodes CASSSRPRGNEKLFF.

The chain employs TRBV19 and TRBJ1-1, with TRBD1 matching 10 bases. The CDR3 has 17 amino acids. Germline V gene sequence: CDR1 LNHDA, CDR2 SQIVND (reference sequence). V shed 2 bases, J shed 4 bases, and the junction held 10 bases outside the gene matches. CDR3 sequence reads: CASSIPPGQGQGTEAFF. CDR3 DNA: TGTGCCAGTAGTATACCCCCGGGACAGGGGCAGGGCACTGAAGCTTTCTTT.

This clone has a handful of counts. This sequence joins TRBV5-4 and TRBJ2-7; the D gene is possibly TRBD1 (5 bases). This CDR3 region has 14 residues. Germline V gene lookup returns CDR1 SGHNT and CDR2 YYREEE (reference sequence). V lost 3 bases, J lost 2 bases, and 12 bases lay in between. The CDR3 here is CASSSKGFPYEQYF. CDR3 bases: TGTGCCAGCAGCTCTAAGGGGTTCCCCTACGAGCAGTACTTC.

As for this clone: Within the sample, other DNA sequences also encode this same CDR3. The chain couples TRBV5-1 to TRBJ2-5; TRBD1 agrees at 7 bases. Looked up from germline, CDR1 is SGHRS and CDR2 is YFSETQ. V dropped 5 bases and J dropped 1; count of bases not matched to a gene: 5. The CDR3 spans 14 residues. The DNA for the CDR3 is TGCGCCAGCAGTCCTGGACAGGCCCAAGAGACCCAGTACTTC. It specifies CASSPGQAQETQYF.

This clone was observed a single time. The CDR3, as DNA: TGTGCCAGCAGCCAAGAATCTAGGGGCTATGGCTACACCTTC. Translated: CASSQESRGYGYTF. The rearrangement uses TRBV3-1 (or the pseudogene TRBV3-2) and TRBJ1-2; perhaps TRBD1 as D (5 bases). CDR1 and CDR2 (germline): LGHDT, YNNKEL (reference sequence). CDR3 length: 14 residues. Trimming cost V 0 bases and J 4 bases, with 9 bases left between them.

The chain is built from TRBV10-2 and TRBJ1-2, with 7 bases that match TRBD1. The CDR3 totals 15 residues. Losses at the gene ends were 6 bases for V and 1 base for J; bases not matched to a gene: 8. Per germline, CDR1 WSHSY and CDR2 SAAADI. CDR3 coding DNA: TGCGCCAGCAGGGATAGGACAGGTGATAACTATGGCTACACCTTC. The encoded protein is CASRDRTGDNYGYTF.

The rearrangement joins TRBV4-1 to TRBJ1-2; D is uncertain. The CDR3 is 13 amino acids. The germline gives CDR1 MGHRA, CDR2 YSYEKL. V lost 2 bases and J 7 bases, leaving 11 bases between the germline ends. The CDR3: CASSQRSSGGYTF. CDR3 in DNA: TGCGCCAGCAGCCAACGTTCGTCGGGTGGCTACACCTTC.